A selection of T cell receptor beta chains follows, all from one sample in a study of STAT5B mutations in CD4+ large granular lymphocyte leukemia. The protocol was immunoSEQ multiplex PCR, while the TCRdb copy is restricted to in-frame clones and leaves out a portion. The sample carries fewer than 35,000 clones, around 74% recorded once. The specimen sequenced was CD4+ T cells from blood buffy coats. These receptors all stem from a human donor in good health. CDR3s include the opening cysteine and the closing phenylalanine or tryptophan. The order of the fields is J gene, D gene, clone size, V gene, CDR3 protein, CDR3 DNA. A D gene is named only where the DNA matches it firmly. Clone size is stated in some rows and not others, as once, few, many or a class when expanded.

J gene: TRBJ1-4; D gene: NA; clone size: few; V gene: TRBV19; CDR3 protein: CASSIGGANEKLFF; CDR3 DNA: TGTGCCAGTAGTATTGGAGGAGCTAATGAAAAACTGTTTTTT
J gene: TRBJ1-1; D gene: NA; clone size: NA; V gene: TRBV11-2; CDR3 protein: CASSLEFGKMNTEAFF; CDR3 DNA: TGTGCCAGCAGCTTAGAATTCGGCAAGATGAACACTGAAGCTTTCTTT
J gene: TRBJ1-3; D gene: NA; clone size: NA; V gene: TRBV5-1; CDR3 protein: CASSFNGGNTIYF; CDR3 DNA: TGCGCCAGCAGCTTTAACGGGGGAAACACCATATATTTT
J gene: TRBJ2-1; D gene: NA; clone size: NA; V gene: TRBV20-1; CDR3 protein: CSVQEYNEQFF; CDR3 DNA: TGCAGTGTTCAGGAGTACAATGAGCAGTTCTTC
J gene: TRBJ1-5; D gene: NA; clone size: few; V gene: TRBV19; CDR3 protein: CASKYSPGGNQPQHF; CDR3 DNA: TGTGCCAGTAAATACAGCCCGGGAGGCAATCAGCCCCAGCATTTT
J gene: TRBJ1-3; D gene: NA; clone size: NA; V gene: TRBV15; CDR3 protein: CATSRDFGISGNTIYF; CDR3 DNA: TGTGCCACCAGCAGAGATTTCGGGATCTCTGGAAACACCATATATTTT
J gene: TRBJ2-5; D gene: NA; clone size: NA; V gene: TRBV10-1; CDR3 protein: CASSGTDLETQYF; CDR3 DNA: TGCGCCAGCAGTGGGACAGACCTAGAGACCCAGTACTTC
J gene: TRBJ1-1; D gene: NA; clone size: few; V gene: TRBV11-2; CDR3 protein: CASSSLSTSMNTEAFF; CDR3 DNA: TGTGCCAGCAGCTCCCTATCAACTTCGATGAACACTGAAGCTTTCTTT
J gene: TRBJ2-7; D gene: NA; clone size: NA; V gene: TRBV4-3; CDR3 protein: CASSQAAGQGGDEQYF; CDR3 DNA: TGCGCCAGCAGCCAGGCAGCAGGTCAGGGAGGTGACGAGCAGTACTTC
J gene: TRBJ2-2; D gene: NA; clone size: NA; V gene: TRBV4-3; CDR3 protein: CASSQRPLDLTGELFF; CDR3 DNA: TGCGCCAGCAGCCAACGCCCCCTTGACCTCACCGGGGAGCTGTTTTTT
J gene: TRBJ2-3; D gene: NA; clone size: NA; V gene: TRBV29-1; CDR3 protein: CSARPRDTQYF; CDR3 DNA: TGCAGCGCCCGGCCTCGAGATACGCAGTATTTT
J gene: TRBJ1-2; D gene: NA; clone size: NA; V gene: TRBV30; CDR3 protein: CAWKDGFYGYTF; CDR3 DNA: TGTGCCTGGAAGGACGGGTTCTATGGCTACACCTTC
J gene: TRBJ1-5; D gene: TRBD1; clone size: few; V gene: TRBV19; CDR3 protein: CASSTDRGHQPQHF; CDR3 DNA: TGTGCCAGTAGCACGGACAGGGGACATCAGCCCCAGCATTTT
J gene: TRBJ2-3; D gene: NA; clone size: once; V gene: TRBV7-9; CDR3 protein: CASSLDGPRTDTQYF; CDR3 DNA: TGTGCCAGCAGCTTAGACGGGCCCCGCACAGATACGCAGTATTTT
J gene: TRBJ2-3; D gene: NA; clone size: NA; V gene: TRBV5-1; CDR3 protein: CASGLRDTRTDTQYF; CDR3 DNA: TGCGCCAGTGGCCTCCGGGACACCCGCACAGATACGCAGTATTTT